This TCR beta chain was sequenced during a study of molecular identifiers for immune sequencing clone quantification. Study-wide results and caveats: In naive cells, clones above 20 RNA copies held under 1% of molecules, whereas in effector cells they held over 97%. In a background of roughly 970,000 naive cells, spiked Jurkat TCR RNA from one cell was reportedly detectable.

MiXCR, applied by TCRdb to the PCR reads, yields one record per CDR3 protein. The sample holds hundreds of thousands of distinct CDR3 sequences; roughly 27% are singletons and the top ten take about 0.8%. The CDR3 contains 15 residues. Trimming cost V 3 bases and J 1 base; bases outside gene matches: 5. Germline CDR1 and CDR2: SGDLS and YYNGEE. It was from roughly 20,000 to 1,000,000 sorted cells, with 10%, 30% or 50% RNA, that naive CD8 libraries came. Sorting selected naive CD8 T cells with a CD8+CD4-CCR7+CD45RA+ phenotype. This clonotype has at least ten counts. Its target is unknown. The sequenced sample was naive CD8+ T cells from blood, with Jurkat cell RNA spiked in. The subset denotes: FACS-sorted CD8+CD4-CCR7+CD45RA+ naive T cells. The sequence was obtained from a human donor in good health. Some libraries in this study had Jurkat cell RNA spiked in. This chain uses TRBV9 with TRBJ2-3, with TRBD1 matching 7 bases. The CDR3: CASSETGYGTDTQYF. DNA for the CDR3: TGTGCCAGCAGCGAGACAGGGTACGGCACAGATACGCAGTATTTT.